This entry lists 23 T cell receptor beta chains sequenced from one sample in a study of shared T cell receptors in the human thymus. Using immunoSEQ multiplex PCR, the repertoire was profiled, and TCRdb retains in-frame clones only, with some absent. The table lists hundreds of thousands of clones, more than 75% of them singletons. Separately, the same data were catalogued under a study of human thymus T cells.

Sequencing was carried out using thymocytes. All receptors come from a boy in the first two years of life with a congenital heart defect.

This rearrangement joins TRBV28 to TRBJ2-1, with 12 bases aligning to TRBD2. The CDR3 sequence is 15 residues long. J was trimmed by 7 bases and V by 6 bases; bases with no gene match: 7. Germline V CDR1 and CDR2: MDHEN, SYDVKM. Here the CDR3 DNA reads TGTGCCAGCAGACCGACTAGCGGGAGTTATAATGAGCAGTTCTTC. This translates into CASRPTSGSYNEQFF.

J is TRBJ1-1 and V is TRBV19; the D is unclear. The germline CDR1 and CDR2 sequences are LNHDA and SQIVND (reference sequence). The CDR3 sequence is 13 residues long. V lost 9 bases and J 0 bases, leaving 11 bases between the germline ends. CDR3 loop: CASGIGLNTEAFF. For the CDR3, the DNA is TGTGCCAGCGGTATCGGGTTGAACACTGAAGCTTTCTTT.

This chain uses TRBV4-3 with TRBJ2-4; 11 nucleotides agree with TRBD2. CDR1 is LGHNA and CDR2 is YSLEER in the germline V gene. The CDR3 totals 18 residues. The junction had 6 bases not matched to a gene; V was cut back by 1 base and J by 1 base. The CDR3 nucleotides read TGCGCCAGCAGCCAAGCATGGGGACTAGCGGTGGCCAAAAACATTCAGTACTTC. This translates into CASSQAWGLAVAKNIQYF.

This clone was seen only a few times. The chain carries TRBV28 and TRBJ2-4; D might be TRBD1 (7 bases). The CDR3 is 17 residues long. Germline CDR1 and CDR2: MDHEN and SYDVKM. Trimming pared 6 bases from V and 1 base from J, leaving 19 bases between. In DNA, the CDR3 is TGTGCCAGCAGCCACCGTACAGGGGAGGTGGCCAAAAACATTCAGTACTTC. Translating gives CASSHRTGEVAKNIQYF.

Note on this clone: At one end the junction does not follow the germline gene, possibly because of a read error. The chain carries TRBV20-1 and TRBJ1-1, with D maybe TRBD1 (5 bases). The CDR3 loop spans 10 amino acids. Germline V gene lookup returns CDR1 DFQATT and CDR2 SNEGSKA (reference sequence). The CDR3 coding sequence is TGCAGTGCCCCAGGGCCTCCTAGGGATTTT. Encoded protein: CSAPGPPRDF.

The V gene is TRBV6-5, the J gene TRBJ2-1; D is possibly TRBD1 (5 bases). This CDR3 is built from 14 residues. CDR1 MNHEY and CDR2 SVGAGI come from the germline V gene. Trimming took 4 bases from V and 1 from J, leaving 8 bases between them. For the CDR3, the DNA is TGTGCCAGCAGTTCAAGGGGTTCCTACAATGAGCAGTTCTTC. Translating gives CASSSRGSYNEQFF.

The chain combines TRBV2 with TRBJ1-2, with D hard to call. Germline V CDR1 and CDR2: SNHLY, FYNNEI. The CDR3 sequence is 12 residues long. V was trimmed by 1 base and J by 6 bases, leaving 6 bases between them. The CDR3 region is CASSEGQDGYTF. The CDR3 DNA is TGTGCCAGCAGTGAAGGGCAGGATGGCTACACCTTC.

J is TRBJ1-3 and V is TRBV2, with TRBD1 as a possible D gene (5 bases). CDR3 length equals 14 residues. Germline lookup yields CDR1 SNHLY and CDR2 FYNNEI. The V end lost 8 bases, the J end lost 1 base, and 12 bases lay between the germline ends. The CDR3 nucleotides read TGTGCCAGCCTTAGCAGGGTTTCTGGAAACACCATATATTTT. Its translation: CASLSRVSGNTIYF.

This clone was counted a single time. The chain's CDR3 is CASRASGDYEQYF. In DNA form, the CDR3 reads TGTGCCAGCAGGGCTAGCGGGGACTACGAGCAGTACTTC. J is TRBJ2-7 and V is TRBV6-6; 9 bases are a match to TRBD2. The V segment lost 6 bases and the J segment 3 bases; nucleotides outside the gene matches: 3. Germline CDR1 is MNHNY and CDR2 is SVGAGI (reference sequence). The CDR3 is made up of 13 amino acids.

J is TRBJ2-2 and V is TRBV4-2; TRBD2 agrees at 9 bases. Germline V gives CDR1 LGHNA, CDR2 YNFKEQ. This CDR3 comprises 16 residues. After removal of 3 bases from V and 3 bases from J, the junction contained 5 bases not matched to a gene. CDR3 bases: TGTGCCAGCAGCCAGGTGACTAGCGGACACACCGGGGAGCTGTTTTTT. Amino acid sequence: CASSQVTSGHTGELFF.

This clone turned up a few times. This chain uses TRBV6-5 with TRBJ1-2; 9 bases are shared with TRBD1. Germline V gene sequence: CDR1 MNHEY, CDR2 SVGAGI. This CDR3 has 13 amino acids. The V segment lost 4 bases and the J segment 8 bases; nucleotides outside the gene matches: 5. CDR3 bases: TGTGCCAGCAGTTCAAGGACAGGGGAAGGCTACACCTTC. It translates to CASSSRTGEGYTF.

The sample holds a few counts of this clone. V gene TRBV4-3 combines with J gene TRBJ2-5, with TRBD2 identical over 13 bases. The end of the DNA is better explained by TRBJ2-7, so the J call may be wrong. The CDR3 runs to 19 residues. The V gene's germline CDR1 is LGHNA and CDR2 YSLEER. This chain's CDR3 is CASSQSALAGGQTPYEQYF. In DNA, the CDR3 is TGCGCCAGCAGCCAGAGTGCACTAGCGGGAGGGCAAACGCCCTACGAGCAGTACTTC.

The rearrangement uses TRBV13 and TRBJ2-1; TRBD2 matches at 11 bases. Trimming took 5 bases from V and 9 from J; bases not matched to a gene: 15. The CDR3 has 17 residues. Germline lookup yields CDR1 PRHDT and CDR2 FYEKMQ (reference sequence). Here the CDR3 DNA reads TGTGCCAGCAGCGTCGGACTAGCGGGCCGCAGGAAGCGTGAGCAGTTCTTC. Its translation is CASSVGLAGRRKREQFF.

The chain uses TRBV5-4 and TRBJ1-2; 7 bases agree with TRBD1. CDR3 length: 15 amino acids. V trimming: 7 bases; J trimming: 4 bases; junction bases outside the gene matches: 13. In germline, CDR1 is SGHNT, CDR2 YYREEE (reference sequence). The CDR3 protein is CASGYRGTDGYGYTF. Here the CDR3 DNA reads TGTGCCAGCGGATACAGGGGTACGGATGGCTATGGCTACACCTTC.

The rearrangement joins TRBV14 to TRBJ2-5; D is possibly TRBD2 (5 bases). The closer fit of TRBJ2-7 to the DNA end suggests the J call may be wrong. CDR1 SGHDN and CDR2 FVKESK come from the germline V gene. CDR3 size: 17 residues. The CDR3 sequence: CASSQDQVGWEFYEQYF. As DNA, the CDR3 is TGTGCCAGCAGCCAAGATCAGGTGGGGTGGGAGTTCTACGAGCAGTACTTC.

The V call is TRBV7-8, the J call TRBJ1-3; D gene uncertain. The CDR3 consists of 14 residues. Trimming took off 1 base at V and 2 bases at J, with 6 bases between the two ends. Germline V gene data show CDR1 as SGHVS and CDR2 as FQNEAQ. Here the CDR3 reads CASSLDGAGNTIYF. CDR3 bases: TGTGCCAGCAGCTTAGACGGGGCTGGAAACACCATATATTTT.

V gene TRBV7-2 combines with J gene TRBJ1-1, with 10 bases that match TRBD1. The CDR3 runs to 14 residues. CDR1 is SGHTA, CDR2 FQGNSA, per germline. Losses at the gene ends were 3 bases for V and 6 bases for J; bases not matched to a gene: 4. The CDR3 reads CASSFPGQGAEAFF. The CDR3 DNA is TGTGCCAGCAGCTTCCCCGGACAGGGGGCTGAAGCTTTCTTT.

V is TRBV7-3 and J is TRBJ2-1; 11 bases line up with TRBD2. With V trimmed by 4 bases and J by 4 bases, 6 bases remained unmatched. The CDR3 runs 16 residues. Germline V CDR1 and CDR2: SGHTA, FQGTGA. CDR3: CASSSQTSGIYNEQFF. The CDR3 DNA sequence: TGTGCCAGCAGCTCCCAGACTAGCGGGATATACAATGAGCAGTTCTTC.

A note on this clone: The CDR3 end shows no conserved phenylalanine or tryptophan, and so a read error is likely. The limits of the CDR3 on the DNA are not certain, so only TCRdb's listed CDR3 is given. This rearrangement joins TRBV10-1 to TRBJ1-5; TRBD1, the table's D call, lacks a check against the DNA. The germline V gene encodes CDR1 WNHNN and CDR2 SYGVQD (reference sequence). Ends included, the CDR3 has 12 residues. CDR3 protein: CASHPPGQGLLL.

V usage is TRBV5-1 and J usage is TRBJ2-3, with a weak D call TRBD1 (6 bases). There are 16 residues in the CDR3. Germline CDR1 reads SGHRS; CDR2 reads YFSETQ. V lost 0 bases and J lost 6, with 17 bases in between. CDR3 sequence: CASSLAQGSTSDTQYF. The CDR3 DNA reads TGCGCCAGCAGCTTGGCACAGGGATCTACTTCGGATACGCAGTATTTT. Full variable domain (outside the CDR3, taken from reference TRBV5-1 and TRBJ2-3): KAGVTQTPRYLIKTRGQQVTLSCSPISGHRSVSWYQQTPGQGLQFLFEYFSETQRNKGNFPGRFSGRQFSNSRSEMNVSTLELGDSALYLCASSLAQGSTSDTQYFGPGTRLTVL.

This chain links TRBV30 with TRBJ2-7; 9 bases match TRBD2. Germline V gives CDR1 GTSNPN, CDR2 SVGIG (reference sequence). The trim removed 0 bases at V and 6 bases at J, leaving 12 bases unmatched. The CDR3 runs 16 residues. CDR3 in DNA: TGTGCCTGGAGTGTACGCGCGGGAGGGCCCCGGGGCGAGCAGTACTTC. Translation: CAWSVRAGGPRGEQYF.

The table lists this clone with a few counts. The rearrangement uses TRBV7-6 and TRBJ2-4; 12 nucleotides align to TRBD1. V was clipped by 5 bases and J by 1 base; unmatched bases: 9. This CDR3 has 18 amino acids. Looked up from germline, CDR1 is SGHVS and CDR2 is FNYEAQ. For the CDR3, the DNA is TGTGCCAGCAGCCCCGGGACAGGGGGCGAATTGGCCAAAAACATTCAGTACTTC. It encodes CASSPGTGGELAKNIQYF.

V gene TRBV21-1 combines with J gene TRBJ1-2. TRBV21-1 corresponds to a pseudogene. The length of the CDR3 is 14 residues. The CDR3 here is CASIPERGRYGYTF. The CDR3, as DNA: TGTGCCAGCATCCCCGAGCGGGGACGGTATGGCTACACCTTC.